This T cell receptor beta chain was recorded in a study of blood T cell repertoires in COVID-19. Assay: immunoSEQ multiplex PCR; the TCRdb copy retains only in-frame clones and omits some. The sample has 90,000 to 110,000 clones, around four fifths seen once. CDR1 is SGHVS and CDR2 is FNYEAQ in the germline V gene. The V end lost 5 bases, the J end lost 6 bases, and 19 bases lay between the germline ends. The CDR3 extends over 16 amino acids. The material sequenced was peripheral blood. This sequence was found in a woman in her 70s with acute or convalescent COVID-19. The genes are TRBV7-6 and TRBJ1-4; D call uncertain. CDR3 sequence reads: CASSPSGRMGDEKLFF. CDR3 sequence (DNA): TGTGCCAGCAGCCCGTCGGGAAGGATGGGAGATGAAAAACTGTTTTTT.